The rows below give T cell receptor beta chains drawn from one sample of a study of pediatric ulcerative colitis. The method was immunoSEQ multiplex PCR; TCRdb's version includes in-frame clones alone and lacks a portion of them. The table lists roughly 10,000 clones, 88% of them singletons. Material: blood. The receptors were sampled from a girl aged 5 to 17 with moderate ulcerative colitis. Both conserved end residues are part of each CDR3. A D gene is named only where the DNA matches it firmly. Size is stated for part of the rows, as once, few or many counts, or as a class when the clone is expanded.

CDR3 protein	CDR3 DNA	D gene	V gene	J gene	clone size
CASSPYFREDNEQFF	TGCGCCAGCAGCCCCTATTTCCGGGAGGACAATGAGCAGTTCTTC	TRBD2	TRBV5-1	TRBJ2-1	NA
CASTWTSPTGELFF	TGTGCCAGCACCTGGACCAGTCCCACCGGGGAGCTGTTTTTT	NA	TRBV6-5	TRBJ2-2	NA
CASSEARETQYF	TGTGCCAGCAGTGAAGCGCGTGAGACCCAGTACTTC	NA	TRBV6-1	TRBJ2-5	NA
CASSYLTGTYEQYF	TGTGCCAGCAGCTACCTGACAGGGACCTACGAGCAGTACTTC	TRBD1	TRBV7-2	TRBJ2-7	NA
CASSRGRSSDLKNTEAFF	TGCGCCAGCAGCCGAGGCAGGTCCTCCGATCTGAAGAACACTGAAGCTTTCTTT	NA	TRBV4-1	TRBJ1-1	once
CASRTSRTVSSTEAFF	TGTGCCAGCAGAACCAGCCGGACAGTATCAAGCACTGAAGCTTTCTTT	NA	TRBV7-8	TRBJ1-1	once
CASTPPLDVAFRYF	TGTGCCAGCACCCCCCCACTGGACGTCGCTTTTAGGTATTTT	NA	TRBV28	TRBJ1-3	NA
CASSDVGGIEQYF	TGTGCCAGCAGTGATGTGGGGGGGATCGAGCAGTACTTC	TRBD2	TRBV2	TRBJ2-7	NA
CASSETQAASSYEQYF	TGTGCCAGCAGTGAAACACAGGCGGCTAGCTCCTACGAGCAGTACTTC	NA	TRBV27	TRBJ2-7	NA
CASSTDYIGGIHEQFF	TGTGCCAGCAGTACCGATTATATCGGGGGGATCCATGAGCAGTTCTTC	TRBD2	TRBV27	TRBJ2-1	NA
CASSHTGTNPDEQYF	TGTGCCAGCAGCCATACCGGGACCAACCCGGATGAGCAGTACTTC	NA	TRBV7-9	TRBJ2-7	NA
CASAIGGTKGETQYF	TGTGCTAGTGCTATTGGCGGGACCAAGGGGGAGACCCAGTACTTC	NA	TRBV12-5	TRBJ2-5	NA